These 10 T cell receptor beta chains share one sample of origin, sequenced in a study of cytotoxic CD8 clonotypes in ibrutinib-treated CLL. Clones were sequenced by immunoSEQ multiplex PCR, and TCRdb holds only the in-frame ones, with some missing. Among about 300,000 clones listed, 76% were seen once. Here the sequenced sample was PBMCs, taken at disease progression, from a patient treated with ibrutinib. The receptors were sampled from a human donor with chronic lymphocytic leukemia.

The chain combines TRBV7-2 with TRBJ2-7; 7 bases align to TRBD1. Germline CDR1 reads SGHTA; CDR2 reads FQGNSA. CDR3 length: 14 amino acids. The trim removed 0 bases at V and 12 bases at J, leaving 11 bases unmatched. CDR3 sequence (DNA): TGTGCCAGCAGCTTAGCCCTCGAGGGGGCCCTGGCGTACTTC. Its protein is CASSLALEGALAYF. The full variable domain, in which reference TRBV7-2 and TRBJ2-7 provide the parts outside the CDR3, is GAGVSQSPSNKVTEKGKDVELRCDPISGHTALYWYRQSLGQGLEFLIYFQGNSAPDKSGLPSDRFSAERTGGSVSTLTIQRTQQEDSAVYLCASSLALEGALAYFGPGTRLTVT.

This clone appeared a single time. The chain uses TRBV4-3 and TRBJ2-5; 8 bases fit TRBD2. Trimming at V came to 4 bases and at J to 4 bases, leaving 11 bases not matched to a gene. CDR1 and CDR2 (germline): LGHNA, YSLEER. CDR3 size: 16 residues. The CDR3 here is CASSRVSGMGAETQYF. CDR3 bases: TGCGCCAGCAGCCGAGTTAGCGGGATGGGGGCAGAGACCCAGTACTTC.

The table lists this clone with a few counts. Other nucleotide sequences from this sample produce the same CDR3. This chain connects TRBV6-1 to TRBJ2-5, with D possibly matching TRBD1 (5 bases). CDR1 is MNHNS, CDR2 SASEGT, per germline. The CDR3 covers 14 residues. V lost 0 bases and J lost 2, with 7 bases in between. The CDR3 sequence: CASSEAGPQETQYF. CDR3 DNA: TGTGCCAGCAGTGAAGCGGGGCCACAAGAGACCCAGTACTTC.

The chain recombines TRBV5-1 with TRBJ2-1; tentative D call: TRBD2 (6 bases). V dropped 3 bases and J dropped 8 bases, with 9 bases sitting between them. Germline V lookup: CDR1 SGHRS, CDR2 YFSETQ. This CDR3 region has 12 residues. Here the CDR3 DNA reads TGCGCCAGCAGCTCGGGGGTGCATGAGCAGTTCTTC. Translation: CASSSGVHEQFF. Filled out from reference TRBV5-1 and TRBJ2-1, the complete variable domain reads KAGVTQTPRYLIKTRGQQVTLSCSPISGHRSVSWYQQTPGQGLQFLFEYFSETQRNKGNFPGRFSGRQFSNSRSEMNVSTLELGDSALYLCASSSGVHEQFFGPGTRLTVL.

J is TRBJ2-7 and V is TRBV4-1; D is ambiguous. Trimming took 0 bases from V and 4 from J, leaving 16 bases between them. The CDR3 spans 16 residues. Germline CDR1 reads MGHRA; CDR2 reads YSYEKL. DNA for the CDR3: TGCGCCAGCAGCCAAGAACTTTGGCAGGAGATTTACGAGCAGTACTTC. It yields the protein CASSQELWQEIYEQYF.

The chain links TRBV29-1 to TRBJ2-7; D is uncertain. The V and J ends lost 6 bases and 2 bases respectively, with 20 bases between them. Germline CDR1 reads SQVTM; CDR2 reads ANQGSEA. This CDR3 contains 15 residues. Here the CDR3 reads CSVDSLRTETYEQYF. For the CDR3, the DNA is TGCAGCGTAGACTCTCTTAGGACCGAGACCTACGAGCAGTACTTC.

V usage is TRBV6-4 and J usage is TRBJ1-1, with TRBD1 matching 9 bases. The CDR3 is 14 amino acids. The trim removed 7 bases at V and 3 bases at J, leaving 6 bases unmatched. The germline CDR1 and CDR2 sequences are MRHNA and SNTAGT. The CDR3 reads CASIHRDRDTEAFF. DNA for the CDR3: TGTGCCAGCATCCACCGGGACAGGGACACTGAAGCTTTCTTT.

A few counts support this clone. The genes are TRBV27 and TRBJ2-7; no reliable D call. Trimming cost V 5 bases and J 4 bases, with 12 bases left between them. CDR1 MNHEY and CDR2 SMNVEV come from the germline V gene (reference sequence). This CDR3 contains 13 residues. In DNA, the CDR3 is TGTGCCAGCAGTCCCCGGGCCAGGTACGAGCAGTACTTC. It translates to CASSPRARYEQYF.

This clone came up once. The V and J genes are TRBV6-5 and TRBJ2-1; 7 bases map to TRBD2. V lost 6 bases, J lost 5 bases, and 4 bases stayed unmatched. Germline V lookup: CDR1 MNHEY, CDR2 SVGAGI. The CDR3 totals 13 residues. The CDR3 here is CASSGGGNNEQFF. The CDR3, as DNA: TGTGCCAGCAGCGGGGGAGGGAACAATGAGCAGTTCTTC.

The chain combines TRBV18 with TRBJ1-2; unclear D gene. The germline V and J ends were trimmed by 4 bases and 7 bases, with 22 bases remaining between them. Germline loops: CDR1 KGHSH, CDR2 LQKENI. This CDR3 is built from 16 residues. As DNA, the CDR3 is TGTGCCAGCTCACAAGGTTTGGCAGGCCCTCGGGGTGGCTACACCTTC. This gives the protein CASSQGLAGPRGGYTF. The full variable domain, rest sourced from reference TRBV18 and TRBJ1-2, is NAGVMQNPRHLVRRRGQEARLRCSPMKGHSHVYWYRQLPEEGLKFMVYLQKENIIDESGMPKERFSAEFPKEGPSILRIQQVVRGDSAAYFCASSQGLAGPRGGYTFGSGTRLTVV.